This TCR beta chain was profiled in a study of T cell changes during pregnancy in multiple sclerosis. Clones were read by immunoSEQ multiplex PCR, and TCRdb kept only the in-frame ones, dropping some. The table records some 75,000 clones, 90% to 95% of them present only once. The sequence was collected from a female donor with multiple sclerosis, enrolled in a pregnancy study. Sequenced material: peripheral blood, taken in the second trimester of pregnancy.

CDR3 bases: TGTGCCAGCAGCTTAAAACAGGGTATAATCTCAGCTTTCTTT. Residues: CASSLKQGIISAFF. The genes are TRBV7-2 and TRBJ1-1, with D possibly being TRBD1 (6 bases). V gave up 2 bases and J gave up 10 bases, with 17 bases separating them. CDR3 length equals 14 residues. The germline V gene has CDR1 SGHTA and CDR2 FQGNSA.